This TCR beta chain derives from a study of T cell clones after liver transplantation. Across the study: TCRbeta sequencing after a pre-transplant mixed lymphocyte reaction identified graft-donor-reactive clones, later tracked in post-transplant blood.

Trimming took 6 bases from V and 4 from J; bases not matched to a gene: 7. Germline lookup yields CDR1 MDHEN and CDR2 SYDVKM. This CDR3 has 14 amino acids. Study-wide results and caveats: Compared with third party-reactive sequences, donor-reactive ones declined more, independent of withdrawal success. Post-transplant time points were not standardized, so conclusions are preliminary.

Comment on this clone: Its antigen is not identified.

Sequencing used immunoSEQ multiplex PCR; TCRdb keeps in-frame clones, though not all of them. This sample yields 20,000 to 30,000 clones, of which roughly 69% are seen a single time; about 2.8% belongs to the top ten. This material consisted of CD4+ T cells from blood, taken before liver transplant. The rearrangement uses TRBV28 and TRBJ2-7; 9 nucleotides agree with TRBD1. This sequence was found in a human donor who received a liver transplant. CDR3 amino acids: CASSNTGGGYEQYF. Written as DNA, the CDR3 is TGTGCCAGCAGCAACACAGGGGGCGGTTACGAGCAGTACTTC.